One and the same sample provided the 6 T cell receptor beta chains below, sequenced in a study of cytomegalovirus exposure and HLA in healthy donors. The PCR ran on 60 Vbeta and 13 Jbeta primers. Generated by immunoSEQ multiplex PCR, the TCRdb table keeps only in-frame clones and is missing some. The sample carries around 150,000 clones, approximately 80% recorded once. The sample was PBMCs. Receptors originate from a man aged 25 to 45 in good health and CMV-seronegative.

The V call is TRBV6-6, the J call TRBJ2-6; 10 nucleotides match TRBD1. Losses at the gene ends were 11 bases for V and 2 bases for J; bases not matched to a gene: 9. The length of the CDR3 is 16 residues. The germline gives CDR1 MNHNY, CDR2 SVGAGI (reference sequence). CDR3 bases: TGTGCCGTTAGTCCCGGGACAGGGGCTGGGGCCAACGTCCTGACTTTC. This gives the protein CAVSPGTGAGANVLTF.

The J gene is TRBJ2-3, the V gene TRBV9, with D possibly TRBD1 on 6 matching bases. Between the trimmed V and J ends, which lost 6 bases and 6 bases, there was a span of 23 bases. The V gene's germline CDR1 is SGDLS and CDR2 YYNGEE. CDR3 length: 16 amino acids. The CDR3 sequence is CASTLSTGQLVDTQYF. CDR3 bases: TGTGCCAGCACCCTGAGTACAGGGCAGTTAGTGGATACGCAGTATTTT.

V and J are TRBV19 and TRBJ1-5; 9 positions match TRBD1. The germline gives CDR1 LNHDA, CDR2 SQIVND (reference sequence). The J segment lost 9 bases and the V segment lost 3 bases, leaving 6 bases of the junction unmatched. This CDR3 has 14 amino acids. The CDR3 nucleotides read TGTGCCAGTAGTATGGGACAGGGAAGTCGGCCCCAGCATTTT. Translating gives CASSMGQGSRPQHF.

This rearrangement joins TRBV4-1 to TRBJ1-2; 7 bases are shared with TRBD1. Germline V gene lookup returns CDR1 MGHRA and CDR2 YSYEKL. V dropped 1 base and J dropped 7; count of bases not matched to a gene: 3. This CDR3 is 13 amino acids long. CDR3 bases: TGCGCCAGCAGCCAAGCCGACAGGGCTGGCTACACCTTC. Its protein product is CASSQADRAGYTF.

In nucleotides, the CDR3 is TGTGCCTGGAGTATAGGGCCCGGGGGTGGCTACACCTTC. Amino acid sequence: CAWSIGPGGGYTF. The gene calls are TRBV30 and TRBJ1-2; a possible D gene is TRBD1 (5 bases). The CDR3 totals 13 residues. V lost 2 bases, J lost 7 bases, and 14 bases lay in between. Germline V lookup: CDR1 GTSNPN, CDR2 SVGIG (reference sequence).

V is TRBV5-4 and J is TRBJ2-1, with no clear D. Germline V gene lookup returns CDR1 SGHNT and CDR2 YYREEE (reference sequence). The ends were cut back, 0 bases at V and 8 bases at J, with 3 bases in the middle. CDR3 size: 11 residues. In DNA form, the CDR3 reads TGTGCCAGCAGCTTGGCGGATGAGCAGTTCTTC. This sequence encodes CASSLADEQFF.